This T cell receptor beta chain originates from a study of radiotherapy plus CTLA-4 blockade in lung cancer. Germline loops: CDR1 SNHLY, CDR2 FYNNEI. The CDR3 has 16 residues. Trimming cost V 3 bases and J 7 bases; bases outside gene matches: 9. TCRdb's copy holds only in-frame clones and misses some; the assay was immunoSEQ multiplex PCR. The repertoire includes approximately 94,000 clones, roughly 80% of them detected once, and about 26% sits in the top ten. This clone was detected only once. Each patient with chemo-refractory metastatic non-small-cell lung cancer was treated with focal radiation plus CTLA-4 blockade using ipilimumab.

Sequencing was performed on peripheral blood, taken from a patient treated with radiotherapy plus ipilimumab. The chain combines TRBV2 with TRBJ1-5, with 10 bases lining up with TRBD1. The source is a human donor with non-small cell lung cancer that progressed on radiotherapy plus ipilimumab. For the CDR3, the DNA is TGTGCCAGCAGTGATAGCGGGGACAGGGGTAACCAGCCCCAGCATTTT. Amino acids: CASSDSGDRGNQPQHF.